The present entry profiles one T cell receptor beta chain with its context. The antigen it recognizes is unknown. The sample holds no much larger clone one base away, and base qualities are not on file. This entry is derived from a study of T cell responses to AZD1222 COVID-19 vaccine (dated by TCRdb to the early 2020s). About the study as a whole: AZD1222 recipients with second doses at about 4 weeks or about 12 weeks were pooled, because spike-specific TCR depth and breadth did not differ between schedules. TCR sequencing was performed for about 250 trial participants, of whom about 210 were given two doses of AZD1222 and some 25 were given two doses of MenACWY control vaccine. Trial participants were enrolled by age into 18-55, 56-69 and 70-plus year subgroups, with approximately 150, 28 and 58 TCR-sequenced participants respectively.

The sample's time point label, decoded: baseline before first vaccination. Vaccinee samples came from UK trials COV001 and COV002, including a single-blind randomized controlled phase 2/3 trial of AZD1222 (ChAdOx1 nCoV-19) in healthy adults. For TCRbeta chain sequencing, PBMC samples were collected from trial participants at day 0 and at day 28 after the second dose. V loses 4 bases at its end and J loses 0 bases; junction bases beyond the gene matches: 7. Taken from cysteine to phenylalanine, the CDR3 has 16 residues. Only the CDR3 part of the read is kept: 48 bases, read in frame from the first base. The germline V gene encodes CDR1 MNHEY and CDR2 SMNVEV (reference sequence). The research as a whole found: The 56-69-year group was small, and its depth increase did not reach significance, likely because of low power. Participants were mostly white British, with more females than males. The authors suggested clonal diversity may have been underestimated. Spike-specific TCR breadth and depth rose significantly after two AZD1222 doses compared with day 0 and with MenACWY recipients. Reportedly, close to half of the unique spike-specific TCRs recognized epitopes lying outside the regions that are mutated in the B.1.351 and B.1.1.7 variants. The whole spike protein was spanned by vaccine-associated CD4 TCRs, and dominant responses were seen in regions 160-218 and 743-854. Conclusions about previously exposed vaccinees are limited because only six or seven AZD1222 recipients were SARS-CoV-2 seropositive at baseline. Because no day 14 peak-response samples were available, the repertoires could be characterized only after the peak T cell response.

The CDR3 regions of human TCRbeta chains were analyzed by immunosequencing. On the authors' methods: Repertoire TCRs were checked for matches against a reference library of SARS-CoV-2-specific TCRs that had been generated using the MIRA antigen-specificity platform. Breadth was defined as the fraction of unique TCRs that were SARS-CoV-2-associated. Depth was defined as the fraction of total T cells that were SARS-CoV-2-associated. Each spike-specific TCR was assigned to its reactive spike region and to a CD4 or CD8 class using the MIRA data. Log10-transformed breadth and depth values were compared by one-way ANOVA with Sidak's multiple comparisons tests. Not all clones reach the TCRdb copy of this immuneACCESS table, which keeps in-frame sequences only. Checked studies attribute under half of the gap to unresolved V genes and leave the rest unexplained. The DNA was the basis for D and trimming; V, J and clone size are from that table. For this sample there are 100,000 to 150,000 clones; around 90% appear just once. The top ten hold approximately 5.4% of the sample.

The sequence derives from an adult in good health. This sequence uses TRBV27 and TRBJ1-1, and TRBD1 aligns with 8 junction nucleotides. The starting material was peripheral blood, obtained on day 0 of AZD1222 vaccination. CDR3 loop: CASSSGTGYMNTEAFF. The sequenced DNA: TGTGCCAGCAGTTCCGGGACAGGATACATGAACACTGAAGCTTTCTTT.